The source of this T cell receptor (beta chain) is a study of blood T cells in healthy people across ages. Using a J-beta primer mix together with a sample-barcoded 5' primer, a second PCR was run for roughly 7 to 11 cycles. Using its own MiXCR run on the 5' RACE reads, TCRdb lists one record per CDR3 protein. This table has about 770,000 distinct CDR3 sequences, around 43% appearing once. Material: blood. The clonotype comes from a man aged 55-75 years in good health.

The CDR3 DNA follows: TGTGCCAGCAGAGAGACCTACACGGCTCATGGCTACACCTTC. Translating it yields CASRETYTAHGYTF. This sequence joins TRBV6-6 and TRBJ1-2; D remains ambiguous. Trimming removed 6 bases at V and 6 bases at J, with 17 bases between. The CDR3 loop spans 14 amino acids. The germline gives CDR1 MNHNY, CDR2 SVGAGI (reference sequence).